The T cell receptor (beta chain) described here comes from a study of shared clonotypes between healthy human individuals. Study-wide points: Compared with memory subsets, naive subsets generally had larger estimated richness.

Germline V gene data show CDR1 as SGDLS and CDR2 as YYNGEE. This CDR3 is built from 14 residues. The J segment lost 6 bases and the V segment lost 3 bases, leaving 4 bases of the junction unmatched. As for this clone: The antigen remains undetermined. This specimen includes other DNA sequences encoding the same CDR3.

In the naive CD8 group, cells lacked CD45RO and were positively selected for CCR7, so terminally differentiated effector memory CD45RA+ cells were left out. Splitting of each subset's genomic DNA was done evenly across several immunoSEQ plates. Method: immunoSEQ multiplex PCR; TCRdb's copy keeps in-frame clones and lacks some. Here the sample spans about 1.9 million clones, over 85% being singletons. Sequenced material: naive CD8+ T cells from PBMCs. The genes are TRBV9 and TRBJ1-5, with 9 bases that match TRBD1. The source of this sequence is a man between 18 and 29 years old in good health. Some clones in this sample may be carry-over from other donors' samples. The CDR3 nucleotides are TGTGCCAGCAGCGCGGGACAGGGCGGTCAGCCCCAGCATTTT. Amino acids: CASSAGQGGQPQHF.